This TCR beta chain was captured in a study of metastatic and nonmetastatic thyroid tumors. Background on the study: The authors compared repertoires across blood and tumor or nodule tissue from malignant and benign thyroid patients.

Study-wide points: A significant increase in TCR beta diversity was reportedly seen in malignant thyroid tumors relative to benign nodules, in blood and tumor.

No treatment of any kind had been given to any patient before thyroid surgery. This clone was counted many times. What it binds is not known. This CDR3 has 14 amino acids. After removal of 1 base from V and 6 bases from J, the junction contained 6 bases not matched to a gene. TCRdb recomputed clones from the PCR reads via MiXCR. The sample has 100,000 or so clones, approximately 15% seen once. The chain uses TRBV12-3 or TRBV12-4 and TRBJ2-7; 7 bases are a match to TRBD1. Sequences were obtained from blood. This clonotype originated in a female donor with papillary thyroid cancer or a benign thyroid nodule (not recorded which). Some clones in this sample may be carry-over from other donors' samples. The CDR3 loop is CASSLGARGSEQYF. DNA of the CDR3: TGTGCCAGCAGTTTAGGGGCCAGGGGGAGCGAGCAGTACTTC.